The T cell receptor (beta chain) under discussion was sequenced for a study of cytomegalovirus exposure and HLA in healthy donors. Study background: Among 150 million to 200 million T cells, an earlier analysis found 95 million to 140 million unique TCR beta sequences.

Germline V CDR1 and CDR2: WSHSY, SAAADI. The CDR3 spans 16 residues. The V end was cut by 5 bases, the J end by 9 bases, with 23 bases between. The primer mix had 60 Vbeta and 13 Jbeta primers. Here immunoSEQ multiplex PCR was the method, and the copy in TCRdb shows in-frame clones only, minus some. This listing includes 200,000 to 250,000 clones. The sequence was obtained from a woman aged 25 to 39 in good health and CMV-seropositive. The sequencing sample was made of PBMCs. This chain connects TRBV10-2 to TRBJ1-3; perhaps TRBD1 as D (5 bases). The CDR3 sequence: CASSPPDRPLESTIYF. The CDR3 region has the DNA TGCGCCAGCAGTCCTCCTGACAGACCCCTTGAATCCACCATATATTTT.